This T cell receptor beta chain emerged from a study of T cell repertoires in cytomegalovirus infection. Trimming pared 6 bases from V and 5 bases from J, leaving 14 bases between. The CDR3 runs 14 residues. TCRdb recomputed calls from the reads with MiXCR, one row per CDR3 protein. The repertoire holds around 450,000 distinct CDR3 sequences, with 25% to 40% as singletons. Overall study results and limits: What dominated the ex vivo response were HLA-C-restricted CMV-specific TCR beta clonotypes. The cumulative frequency of public TCR beta families identified carriers of CMV plus the relevant HLA.

The sample holds a few counts of this clonotype. What it binds is unknown. The clonotype originates from a human donor in good health (CMV status not recorded). Some clones in this sample may be carry-over from other donors' samples. The V gene is TRBV12-3 or TRBV12-4, the J gene TRBJ1-5, with D possibly being TRBD1 (6 bases). Sample: PBMCs. The CDR3, as DNA: TGTGCCAGCAGCTCTTTTGGGGGCCATCAGCCCCAGCATTTT. It encodes CASSSFGGHQPQHF.